This passage covers 25 T cell receptor beta chains from one sample sequenced in a study of response to subunit inactivated influenza vaccine. One entry per CDR3 protein, called by TCRdb with MiXCR from the RT-PCR reads. The sample yields roughly 500,000 distinct CDR3 sequences, 16% seen once. Sample: CD4+ T cells sorted from PBMCs, taken roughly 24 months after vaccination. The receptors originated from a man aged 45 to 70 who received an inactivated influenza vaccine.

This clonotype was counted at least ten times. This chain joins TRBV5-1 and TRBJ1-3, with D tentatively TRBD1 (5 bases). This CDR3 spans 16 amino acids. V was pared by 4 bases and J by 0 bases, with 14 bases between. The V gene's germline CDR1 is SGHRS and CDR2 YFSETQ. CDR3 loop: CASSLTGVLSGNTIYF. The CDR3 region has the DNA TGCGCCAGCAGCCTAACAGGAGTTCTCTCTGGAAACACCATATATTTT.

This clonotype occurred a few times. The gene calls are TRBV29-1 and TRBJ1-1, with D unclear. The germline CDR1 and CDR2 sequences are SQVTM and ANQGSEA. V lost 3 bases and J lost 2, with 13 bases in between. This CDR3 has 14 amino acids. The DNA of the CDR3 is TGCAGCGTTGATTATGAAGGACCTAACACTGAAGCTTTCTTT. Translation gives CSVDYEGPNTEAFF.

The CDR3 nucleotides read TGCGCCAGCAGCAATCGGGGGGATAGCGGGACTGAAGCTTTCTTT. This codes for CASSNRGDSGTEAFF. The rearrangement links TRBV4-3 to TRBJ1-1; D possibly corresponds to TRBD1 (5 bases). Germline V gene sequence: CDR1 LGHNA, CDR2 YSLEER. Trimming cost V 5 bases and J 5 bases, with 18 bases left between them. This CDR3 region has 15 residues.

This clonotype was recorded many times. The chain is built from TRBV12-3 or TRBV12-4 and TRBJ2-2, with 7 bases matching TRBD1. The CDR3 extends over 14 amino acids. J gave up 8 bases and V 3 bases, and 6 bases lay outside the gene matches. The CDR3 reads CASSFDREWGELFF. CDR3 bases: TGTGCCAGCAGTTTCGACAGGGAGTGGGGGGAGCTGTTTTTT.

The genes are TRBV15 and TRBJ2-2; D gene ambiguous. The length of the CDR3 is 14 residues. Per the germline V gene, CDR1 is LNHNV and CDR2 is YYDKDF (reference sequence). Trimming stripped 1 base from V and 6 bases from J, with 9 bases between. The CDR3 reads CATSRAGGPGELFF. The CDR3 DNA reads TGTGCCACCAGCAGAGCGGGCGGTCCCGGGGAGCTGTTTTTT.

Many counts were recorded for this clonotype. This chain links TRBV5-1 with TRBJ2-7, with 8 bases lining up with TRBD1. The length of the CDR3 is 15 residues. J was trimmed by 2 bases and V by 4 bases; bases with no gene match: 8. Germline assignment: CDR1 SGHRS and CDR2 YFSETQ. The CDR3 DNA reads TGCGCCAGCAGCCCTAGACAGGGGACCACCTACGAGCAGTACTTC. Amino acid sequence: CASSPRQGTTYEQYF.

This clonotype was seen a few times. The gene calls are TRBV6-1 and TRBJ1-5; D remains unclear. Germline-derived CDR1 and CDR2 are MNHNS and SASEGT. The CDR3 spans 13 residues. V lost 2 bases and J lost 4, with 6 bases in between. The CDR3 sequence is CASSEQFNQPQHF. The CDR3, as DNA: TGTGCCAGCAGTGAACAGTTTAATCAGCCCCAGCATTTT.

This clonotype was seen repeatedly, ten times or more. This sequence joins TRBV15 and TRBJ2-3, with TRBD1 matching 9 bases. CDR1 and CDR2 (germline): LNHNV, YYDKDF (reference sequence). V lost 3 bases, J lost 4 bases, and 8 bases stayed unmatched. The CDR3 covers 16 residues. The CDR3 DNA reads TGTGCCACCAGCAGCCCCGGGACAGGGATAGCAGATACGCAGTATTTT. Translating it yields CATSSPGTGIADTQYF.

This clonotype has more than one count but fewer than ten. The chain combines TRBV20-1 with TRBJ2-1; perhaps D is TRBD1 or TRBD2 (5 bases each). This CDR3 has 16 residues. V lost 3 bases, J lost 6 bases, and 21 bases lay in between. Germline V lookup: CDR1 DFQATT, CDR2 SNEGSKA (reference sequence). The CDR3 bases are TGCAGTGCTAGGGAGGACCGTAGGGGATCCGGCAATGAGCAGTTCTTC. This translates into CSAREDRRGSGNEQFF.

There are a few counts of this clonotype. CDR3 DNA: TGCGCCAGCAGCCAAGATTTCGCGGGAACAGATACGCAGTATTTT. It translates to CASSQDFAGTDTQYF. The genes are TRBV4-3 and TRBJ2-3; possibly TRBD2 for D (6 bases). The CDR3 runs 15 residues. Germline-derived CDR1 and CDR2 are LGHNA and YSLEER. V dropped 0 bases and J dropped 3 bases, with 10 bases sitting between them.

This clonotype has just a few counts. This chain links TRBV12-3 or TRBV12-4 with TRBJ2-1; D remains unclear. The V end was cut by 0 bases, the J end by 4 bases, with 13 bases between. There are 16 residues in the CDR3. The CDR3 region has the DNA TGTGCCAGCAGTTTAGCCGTTCCTACAGTATACAATGAGCAGTTCTTC. This encodes CASSLAVPTVYNEQFF.

This clonotype was seen more than once but under ten times. The chain joins TRBV3-1 to TRBJ2-2; D gene uncertain. This CDR3 has 13 amino acids. Germline V gene data show CDR1 as LGHDT and CDR2 as YNNKEL (reference sequence). Trimming removed 1 base at V and 6 bases at J, with 6 bases between. CDR3 nucleotides: TGTGCCAGCAGCCAAGTAGATCCCGGGGAGCTGTTTTTT. Translating gives CASSQVDPGELFF.

Only a few counts were recorded for this clonotype. The V gene is TRBV5-1, the J gene TRBJ1-1; no definite D call. Germline values: CDR1 SGHRS, CDR2 YFSETQ. The CDR3 covers 15 residues. Trimming removed 0 bases from V and 1 base from J, with 10 bases in between. In nucleotides, the CDR3 is TGCGCCAGCAGCTTGGTTAGGCGTTCGAACACTGAAGCTTTCTTT. It codes for CASSLVRRSNTEAFF.

This sequence joins TRBV7-2 and TRBJ2-5; TRBD2 matches 9 bases. The CDR3 extends over 14 amino acids. With 5 bases clipped from V and 4 bases from J, the junction kept 5 bases outside the gene matches. Germline CDR1 and CDR2: SGHTA and FQGNSA. In DNA, the CDR3 is TGTGCCAGCAGCCCAAGCGGGAGGAGAGAGACCCAGTACTTC. It translates to CASSPSGRRETQYF. Using reference TRBV7-2 and TRBJ2-5 for the parts outside the CDR3, the full variable domain is GAGVSQSPSNKVTEKGKDVELRCDPISGHTALYWYRQSLGQGLEFLIYFQGNSAPDKSGLPSDRFSAERTGGSVSTLTIQRTQQEDSAVYLCASSPSGRRETQYFGPGTRLLVL.

The chain is built from TRBV4-2 and TRBJ2-5; weak D call: TRBD2 (5 bases). V was shortened by 1 base and J by 6 bases, with 9 bases between the two germline ends. Germline lookup yields CDR1 LGHNA and CDR2 YNFKEQ. This CDR3 contains 13 residues. The CDR3 sequence is CASSQADSQTQYF. In DNA, the CDR3 is TGTGCCAGCAGCCAAGCGGACTCTCAGACCCAGTACTTC.

The table lists this clonotype with a few counts. V usage is TRBV12-3 or TRBV12-4 and J usage is TRBJ2-4, with D perhaps TRBD1 or TRBD2 (5 bases each). The V end was cut by 1 base, the J end by 6 bases, with 10 bases between. This CDR3 region has 14 residues. This CDR3 is CASSLEGTRNIQYF. The CDR3 bases are TGTGCCAGCAGTTTAGAAGGGACCCGAAACATTCAGTACTTC.

This clonotype was picked up a small number of times. This chain links TRBV29-1 with TRBJ2-2; weak D call: TRBD1 (5 bases). Germline-derived CDR1 and CDR2 are SQVTM and ANQGSEA. The length of the CDR3 is 13 residues. The V end lost 3 bases, the J end lost 5 bases, and 10 bases lay between the germline ends. CDR3 in amino acids: CSVDARATGELFF. The CDR3 nucleotides are TGCAGCGTTGATGCCAGGGCAACCGGGGAGCTGTTTTTT.

The sample holds a few counts of this clonotype. The genes are TRBV29-1 and TRBJ2-2; D is ambiguous. The CDR3 sequence is 12 residues long. Trimming shortened V by 1 base and J by 2 bases, and 2 bases separated the two germline ends. CDR1 is SQVTM and CDR2 is ANQGSEA in the germline V gene. The CDR3 coding sequence is TGCAGCGTTGAAGTTAACACCGGGGAGCTGTTTTTT. Its protein is CSVEVNTGELFF.

This clonotype was seen a few times. J is TRBJ2-3 and V is TRBV6-5; a possible D gene is TRBD2 (6 bases). Trimming stripped 3 bases from V and 2 bases from J, with 15 bases between. There are 16 residues in the CDR3. The germline V gene encodes CDR1 MNHEY and CDR2 SVGAGI. CDR3 residues: CASSYSPGLSTDTQYF. DNA of the CDR3: TGTGCCAGCAGTTATAGCCCGGGACTTTCCACAGATACGCAGTATTTT.

This clonotype was seen a handful of times. The chain employs TRBV20-1 and TRBJ2-7; 9 bases are shared with TRBD2. Germline values: CDR1 DFQATT, CDR2 SNEGSKA (reference sequence). CDR3 length: 14 residues. Unmatched junction bases numbered 8, after V lost 3 bases and J lost 5 bases. The CDR3 DNA reads as TGCAGTGCTAGTTTTGCGGGGGGGCCCCACGAGCAGTACTTC. Translating it yields CSASFAGGPHEQYF.

This clonotype showed up just a few times. The chain carries TRBV28 and TRBJ1-2; D is ambiguous. V was clipped by 10 bases and J by 8 bases, with 17 bases between them. The germline V gene has CDR1 MDHEN and CDR2 SYDVKM. The CDR3 is made up of 12 amino acids. CDR3 in DNA: TGTGCCACCCGGGAGGACTTGAGAGGCTACACCTTC. Residues: CATREDLRGYTF.

This clonotype was found many times. The rearrangement joins TRBV5-4 to TRBJ2-2, with D unclear. CDR3 length equals 15 residues. CDR1 and CDR2 from the germline V gene are SGHNT and YYREEE (reference sequence). Trimming stripped 0 bases from V and 0 bases from J, with 6 bases between. The CDR3 nucleotides are TGTGCCAGCAGCTTGGGACGAACGAACACCGGGGAGCTGTTTTTT. Its translation is CASSLGRTNTGELFF. Combining the CDR3 with reference TRBV5-4 and TRBJ2-2 gives the whole variable domain ETGVTQSPTHLIKTRGQQVTLRCSSQSGHNTVSWYQQALGQGPQFIFQYYREEENGRGNFPPRFSGLQFPNYSSELNVNALELDDSALYLCASSLGRTNTGELFFGEGSRLTVL.

J is TRBJ2-5 and V is TRBV28, with 14 bases fitting TRBD2. The CDR3 has 17 residues. Germline CDR1 MDHEN, CDR2 SYDVKM. V lost 4 bases and J lost 7; bases outside the gene matches: 11. CDR3 residues: CASSWGGTSGSVVTQYF. DNA for the CDR3: TGTGCCAGCAGTTGGGGCGGGACTAGCGGGAGTGTTGTGACCCAGTACTTC.

The sample holds a few counts of this clonotype. This rearrangement joins TRBV2 to TRBJ2-1; D might be TRBD1 (6 bases). CDR3 length: 14 residues. Per the germline V gene, CDR1 is SNHLY and CDR2 is FYNNEI. V lost 7 bases and J lost 4, with 14 bases in between. The CDR3 is CASNGQGSYNEQFF. The CDR3 nucleotides read TGTGCCAGCAATGGGCAGGGGTCATACAATGAGCAGTTCTTC.

This clonotype showed up many times. This rearrangement joins TRBV5-1 to TRBJ2-2; D possibly corresponds to TRBD2 (6 bases). V lost 7 bases and J 3 bases, leaving 13 bases between the germline ends. From germline, CDR1 is SGHRS and CDR2 YFSETQ. This CDR3 is 14 amino acids long. The CDR3 loop reads CASAGGIDTGELFF. CDR3 nucleotides: TGCGCCAGCGCGGGCGGGATAGACACCGGGGAGCTGTTTTTT.